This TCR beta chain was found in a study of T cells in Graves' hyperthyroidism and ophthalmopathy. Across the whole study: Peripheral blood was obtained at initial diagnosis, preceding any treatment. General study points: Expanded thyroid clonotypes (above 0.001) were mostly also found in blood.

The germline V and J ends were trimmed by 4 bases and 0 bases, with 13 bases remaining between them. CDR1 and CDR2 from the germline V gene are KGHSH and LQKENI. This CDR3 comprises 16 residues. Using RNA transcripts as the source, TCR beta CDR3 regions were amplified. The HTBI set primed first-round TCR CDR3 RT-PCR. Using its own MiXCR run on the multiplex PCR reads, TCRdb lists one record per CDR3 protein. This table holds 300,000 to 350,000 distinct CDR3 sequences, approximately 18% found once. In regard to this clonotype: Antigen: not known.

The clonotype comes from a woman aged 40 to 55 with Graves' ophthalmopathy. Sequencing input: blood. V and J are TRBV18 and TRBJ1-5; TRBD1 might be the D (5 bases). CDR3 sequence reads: CASSQQAAYSNQPQHF. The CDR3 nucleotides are TGTGCCAGCTCACAACAGGCAGCTTATAGCAATCAGCCCCAGCATTTT.